This note documents a single T cell receptor beta chain sequence. The antigen is unknown. A 120-subject validation cohort, separate from the roughly 670-subject first cohort, supplied the donors. This sample stems from a study of cytomegalovirus exposure and HLA in healthy donors. Sequenced by immunoSEQ multiplex PCR; TCRdb stores in-frame clones only, minus some. The sample yields 250,000 to 400,000 clones, about 85% seen once. V lost 2 bases, J lost 7 bases, and 13 bases lay in between. The germline gives CDR1 SGHRS, CDR2 YFSETQ. The CDR3 covers 13 residues. Study-wide findings and caveats: The study put 150 or so TCR beta chains on its list as cytomegalovirus-associated.

This receptor was obtained from a woman aged 25-40 years in good health and CMV-seropositive. This sequence joins TRBV5-1 and TRBJ2-7, with D possibly matching TRBD2 (5 bases). Sample: PBMCs. The CDR3 nucleotides are TGCGCCAGCAGCTTAGGGCGGGCCAGGGAGCAGTACTTC. Amino acid sequence: CASSLGRAREQYF.